The present T cell receptor (beta chain) was sequenced within a study of cytomegalovirus exposure and HLA in healthy donors. Whole-study results and caveats: For cytomegalovirus status, the classifier reportedly gave diagnoses with high specificity and sensitivity. The authors listed 150 to 200 TCR beta chains as cytomegalovirus-associated.

Trimming shortened V by 4 bases and J by 6 bases, and 4 bases separated the two germline ends. Germline V gene data show CDR1 as PRHDT and CDR2 as FYEKMQ (reference sequence). The CDR3 runs 11 residues. Concerning this clone itself: Its antigen remains unidentified.

Assay used: immunoSEQ multiplex PCR; TCRdb lists only in-frame clones, some missing. The sample holds roughly 270,000 clones, 88% seen once. The sample was PBMCs. The V call is TRBV13, the J call TRBJ2-1; no reliable D call. The receptor comes from a woman under 30 in good health and CMV-seronegative. The CDR3 sequence: CASSSFNEQFF. Here the CDR3 DNA reads TGTGCCAGCAGCTCTTTCAATGAGCAGTTCTTC.